The 9 T cell receptor beta chains listed next were all sequenced from one sample in a study of cytotoxic CD8 clonotypes in ibrutinib-treated CLL. Clones were read by immunoSEQ multiplex PCR, and TCRdb kept only the in-frame ones, dropping some. The sample contains tens of thousands of clones, about 50% of which appear only once. Sequenced material: PBMCs, taken before ibrutinib treatment. The receptors derive from a human donor with chronic lymphocytic leukemia.

V is TRBV27 and J is TRBJ2-3, with 8 bases fitting TRBD2. Unmatched junction bases numbered 20, after V lost 5 bases and J lost 1 base. The CDR3 is 20 amino acids. CDR1 MNHEY and CDR2 SMNVEV come from the germline V gene (reference sequence). Written as DNA, the CDR3 is TGTGCCAGCAGTCCCTGGGTCCGAGCGGGGGCCTTCCCTCGCACAGATACGCAGTATTTT. The encoded protein is CASSPWVRAGAFPRTDTQYF.

The V gene is TRBV7-9, the J gene TRBJ2-6, with D uncertain. The length of the CDR3 is 14 residues. The V gene's germline CDR1 is SEHNR and CDR2 FQNEAQ (reference sequence). Trimming removed 1 base at V and 4 bases at J, with 5 bases between. The CDR3: CASSLDTGANVLTF. The CDR3 DNA reads TGTGCCAGCAGCTTAGATACAGGGGCCAACGTCCTGACTTTC.

The V and J genes are TRBV7-9 and TRBJ1-2; perhaps TRBD1 as D (5 bases). The CDR3 totals 15 residues. V lost 2 bases and J 5 bases, leaving 15 bases between the germline ends. From germline, CDR1 is SEHNR and CDR2 FQNEAQ (reference sequence). CDR3 DNA sequence: TGTGCCAGCAGCTTACTTTCAGGGACTAGGTATGGCTACACCTTC. Protein product: CASSLLSGTRYGYTF.

V usage is TRBV11-3 and J usage is TRBJ2-7; D gene unclear. Germline loops: CDR1 SGHNT, CDR2 YENEEA. V lost 1 base and J 11 bases, leaving 15 bases between the germline ends. The CDR3 is made up of 13 amino acids. The CDR3 region has the DNA TGTGCCAGCAGCTTAGGGGCCAGTGCCCCGGAGTACTTC. This codes for CASSLGASAPEYF.

At least ten counts were recorded for this clone. V usage is TRBV2 and J usage is TRBJ1-1; no clear D gene. The CDR3 runs to 13 residues. V lost 4 bases, J lost 1 base, and 7 bases lay in between. Germline CDR1 and CDR2: SNHLY and FYNNEI. Written as DNA, the CDR3 is TGTGCCAGCAGTGCGGCAGGGAACACTGAAGCTTTCTTT. This gives the protein CASSAAGNTEAFF.

The chain is built from TRBV4-1 and TRBJ2-3, with D possibly being TRBD2 (6 bases). CDR3 length: 19 residues. Germline CDR1 is MGHRA and CDR2 is YSYEKL. The germline V and J ends were trimmed by 0 bases and 2 bases, with 21 bases remaining between them. CDR3 DNA: TGCGCCAGCAGCCAAGATTGGCGGGGACCGACTATTAACACAGATACGCAGTATTTT. Amino acid sequence: CASSQDWRGPTINTDTQYF.

The V call is TRBV30, the J call TRBJ2-2, with D perhaps matching TRBD2 (5 bases). The CDR3 spans 14 residues. V dropped 0 bases and J dropped 6 bases, with 11 bases sitting between them. Germline V lookup: CDR1 GTSNPN, CDR2 SVGIG (reference sequence). The CDR3 DNA is TGTGCCTGGAGTGTAGGCGGGCGGGCCGGGGAGCTGTTTTTT. Its translation: CAWSVGGRAGELFF. Full variable domain (missing parts from reference TRBV30 and TRBJ2-2): SQTIHQWPATLVQPVGSPLSLECTVEGTSNPNLYWYRQAAGRGLQLLFYSVGIGQISSEVPQNLSASRPQDRQFILSSKKLLLSDSGFYLCAWSVGGRAGELFFGEGSRLTVL.

The gene calls are TRBV7-9 and TRBJ2-7; possible D gene TRBD1, 6 bases. V shed 6 bases and J shed 3 bases, with 12 bases lying between them. The CDR3 consists of 13 residues. The germline gives CDR1 SEHNR, CDR2 FQNEAQ (reference sequence). The CDR3 DNA reads TGTGCCAGCAGGCGAACAGGGTGCTACGAGCAGTACTTC. Translating it yields CASRRTGCYEQYF.

The CDR3 loop reads CASSLAHRGPEAFF. DNA for the CDR3: TGTGCCAGCAGTTTGGCGCATAGGGGGCCTGAAGCTTTCTTT. V is TRBV28 and J is TRBJ1-1; 7 bases align to TRBD1. This CDR3 is 14 amino acids long. The V and J ends lost 3 bases and 6 bases, in that order; junction bases with no gene match: 7. Germline V gene data show CDR1 as MDHEN and CDR2 as SYDVKM.